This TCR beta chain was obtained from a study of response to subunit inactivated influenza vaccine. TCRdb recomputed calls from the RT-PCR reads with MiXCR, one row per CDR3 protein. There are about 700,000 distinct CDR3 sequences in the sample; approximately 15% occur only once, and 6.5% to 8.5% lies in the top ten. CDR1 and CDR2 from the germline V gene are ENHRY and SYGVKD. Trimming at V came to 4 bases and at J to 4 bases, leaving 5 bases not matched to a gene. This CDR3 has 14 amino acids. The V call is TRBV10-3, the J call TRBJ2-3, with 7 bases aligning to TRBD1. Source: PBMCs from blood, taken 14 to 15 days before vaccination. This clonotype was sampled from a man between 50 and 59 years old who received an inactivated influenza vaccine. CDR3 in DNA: TGTGCCATCAGTGCGGGACAGCTCGCAGATACGCAGTATTTT. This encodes CAISAGQLADTQYF.